One sample yielded the 8 T cell receptor beta chains listed below, sequenced in a study of blood T cell repertoires in COVID-19. Produced via immunoSEQ multiplex PCR; TCRdb's table is partial and in-frame only. The repertoire consists of 60,000 to 85,000 clones, with 74% occurring once and the leading ten covering 2.6%. What was sequenced was peripheral blood. These receptors all come from a human donor with acute or convalescent COVID-19. The donor label of this sample is uncertain.

The CDR3 here is CSASPIGDSSYNEQFF. For the CDR3, the DNA is TGCAGTGCCAGTCCGATCGGGGACAGCTCCTACAATGAGCAGTTCTTC. The J gene is TRBJ2-1, the V gene TRBV20-1, with TRBD1 matching 7 bases. Germline-derived CDR1 and CDR2 are DFQATT and SNEGSKA (reference sequence). Losses at the gene ends were 6 bases for V and 0 bases for J; bases not matched to a gene: 11. CDR3 length: 16 amino acids.

The genes are TRBV7-9 and TRBJ1-2; 7 bases are shared with TRBD1. Germline V lookup: CDR1 SEHNR, CDR2 FQNEAQ (reference sequence). This CDR3 has 15 amino acids. Trimming cost V 6 bases and J 5 bases; bases outside gene matches: 12. The CDR3 DNA reads TGTGCCAGCAGTTCGGCCGGGACAGTGATTTATGGCTACACCTTC. Amino acid sequence: CASSSAGTVIYGYTF.

This clone was counted once. The chain couples TRBV28 to TRBJ1-4; TRBD1 matches 9 bases. The V segment lost 1 base and the J segment 7 bases; nucleotides outside the gene matches: 4. The CDR3 is made up of 15 amino acids. Germline CDR1 is MDHEN and CDR2 is SYDVKM. CDR3 in DNA: TGTGCCAGCAGTTTATCCGGACAGGGGAGTGAAAAACTGTTTTTT. Its translation is CASSLSGQGSEKLFF.

The chain recombines TRBV19 with TRBJ2-6; unclear D gene. CDR1 is LNHDA, CDR2 SQIVND, per germline (reference sequence). With 1 base removed from V and 2 bases from J, the gap between germline ends came to 9 bases. The CDR3 contains 16 residues. The CDR3 region has the DNA TGTGCCAGTAGTATAGCCGCGTCAACTGGGGCCAACGTCCTGACTTTC. It yields the protein CASSIAASTGANVLTF.

V and J are TRBV6-6 and TRBJ2-3; 14 bases agree with TRBD2. The CDR3 spans 17 residues. V lost 5 bases and J lost 2; bases outside the gene matches: 6. In germline, CDR1 is MNHNY, CDR2 SVGAGI (reference sequence). The CDR3 sequence: CASSPRTSGGPTDTQYF. Written as DNA, the CDR3 is TGTGCCAGCAGTCCCAGGACTAGCGGGGGGCCCACAGATACGCAGTATTTT.

This clone is a singleton in its sample. The V gene is TRBV5-5, the J gene TRBJ1-5; D gene uncertain. CDR1 and CDR2 from the germline V gene are SGHKS and YYEKEE (reference sequence). The CDR3 has 13 residues. V lost 4 bases and J lost 6, with 11 bases in between. Here the CDR3 DNA reads TGTGCCAGCAGCCCCGTTGCAGGTCAGCCCCAGCATTTT. It translates to CASSPVAGQPQHF.

V and J are TRBV18 and TRBJ2-1, with a weak D call TRBD2 (6 bases). The CDR3 covers 13 residues. Looked up from germline, CDR1 is KGHSH and CDR2 is LQKENI. V was trimmed by 3 bases and J by 6 bases, leaving 9 bases between them. CDR3 loop: CASSPTRPNEQFF. The DNA of the CDR3 is TGTGCCAGCTCACCGACTAGGCCCAATGAGCAGTTCTTC.

This clone showed up just a few times. V usage is TRBV28 and J usage is TRBJ2-1, with TRBD2 identical over 15 bases. Germline trimming cut 4 bases from V and 7 bases from J; bases unmatched to any gene: 5. The CDR3 is 16 amino acids. Germline V gives CDR1 MDHEN, CDR2 SYDVKM. CDR3 loop: CASSSTGTSGRNEQFF. CDR3 DNA sequence: TGTGCCAGCAGTTCTACCGGGACTAGCGGGAGGAATGAGCAGTTCTTC.